The 8 T cell receptor beta chains reported below all come from one sample, sequenced in a study of blood T cell repertoires in COVID-19. Repertoires were generated with immunoSEQ multiplex PCR, while TCRdb's copy carries only in-frame clones and drops some. The sample holds around 250,000 clones, 70% to 90% seen once. The sample taken for sequencing was peripheral blood. The receptors derive from a man aged 55 to 69 with acute or convalescent COVID-19.

The V gene is TRBV5-1, the J gene TRBJ2-1, with 7 positions matching TRBD2. Germline CDR1 SGHRS, CDR2 YFSETQ. The CDR3 extends over 14 amino acids. After removal of 5 bases from V and 10 bases from J, the junction contained 12 bases not matched to a gene. The CDR3 sequence is CASRLIREGGEQFF. Here the CDR3 DNA reads TGCGCCAGCAGGCTCATCAGGGAGGGCGGGGAGCAGTTCTTC.

V usage is TRBV28 and J usage is TRBJ2-7; 13 bases are a match to TRBD2. Losses at the gene ends were 5 bases for V and 6 bases for J; bases not matched to a gene: 10. This CDR3 is 16 amino acids long. Germline values: CDR1 MDHEN, CDR2 SYDVKM. The CDR3 protein is CASSPYRTSGRSEQYF. The CDR3 DNA reads as TGTGCCAGCAGTCCCTATCGGACTAGCGGGAGATCCGAGCAGTACTTC.

The chain has TRBV18 and TRBJ1-1, with 7 bases fitting TRBD1. The CDR3 loop spans 14 amino acids. The germline V gene has CDR1 KGHSH and CDR2 LQKENI. The ends lost 1 base at V and 8 bases at J; junction bases unmatched: 7. CDR3 nucleotides: TGTGCCAGCTCACCACGGGACAGTGACTCCGAAGCTTTCTTT. It is translated as CASSPRDSDSEAFF.

CDR3 sequence (DNA): TGTGCCACCTCCAGGGGCTACGAGCAGTACTTC. It yields the protein CATSRGYEQYF. This sequence joins TRBV19 and TRBJ2-7; perhaps TRBD1 as D (6 bases). V lost 10 bases and J 3 bases, leaving 10 bases between the germline ends. CDR3 length: 11 amino acids. Per germline, CDR1 LNHDA and CDR2 SQIVND (reference sequence). Combining the CDR3 with reference TRBV19 and TRBJ2-7 gives the whole variable domain DGGITQSPKYLFRKEGQNVTLSCEQNLNHDAMYWYRQDPGQGLRLIYYSQIVNDFQKGDIAEGYSVSREKKESFPLTVTSAQKNPTAFYLCATSRGYEQYFGPGTRLTVT.

This clone was detected only once. This rearrangement joins TRBV19 to TRBJ1-2; D is unresolved. V was clipped by 7 bases and J by 2 bases, with 11 bases between them. CDR3 size: 13 residues. Germline lookup yields CDR1 LNHDA and CDR2 SQIVND (reference sequence). The CDR3 DNA is TGTGCCAGTAAATCCGGGAGCAACTATGGCTACACCTTC. It specifies CASKSGSNYGYTF.

The chain links TRBV6-5 to TRBJ2-5, with TRBD1 as a possible D gene (5 bases). The CDR3 has 13 residues. Trimming pared 1 base from V and 5 bases from J, leaving 8 bases between. The V gene's germline CDR1 is MNHEY and CDR2 SVGAGI. CDR3: CASSYFRDETQYF. The CDR3 DNA follows: TGTGCCAGCAGTTACTTCAGGGATGAGACCCAGTACTTC.

The V call is TRBV3-1 (or the pseudogene TRBV3-2), the J call TRBJ2-5; 10 nucleotides agree with TRBD1. The V gene's germline CDR1 is LGHDT and CDR2 YNNKEL (reference sequence). This CDR3 contains 17 residues. V lost 0 bases to trimming and J lost 5 bases; unmatched junction nucleotides: 9. CDR3 bases: TGTGCCAGCAGCCAAGACGTAGGGACAGGGGTTGGGGAGACCCAGTACTTC. It is translated as CASSQDVGTGVGETQYF.

The chain recombines TRBV6-2 or TRBV6-3 with TRBJ2-1; 11 nucleotides match TRBD2. The germline gives CDR1 MNHEY, CDR2 SVGEGT. J gave up 12 bases and V 6 bases, and 10 bases lay outside the gene matches. The CDR3 contains 14 residues. The CDR3 nucleotides are TGTGCCAGCAGCTTACTAGCGGGAGCAGTTGGGCAGTTCTTC. It encodes CASSLLAGAVGQFF.